The 21 T cell receptor beta chains given below trace back to one sample, sequenced in a study of T cells in tuberculosis. After thawing and overnight rest, PBMC were stained with GMM-loaded CD1B tetramer, viability dye and anti-CD3 for sorting. CD1B tetramers were loaded with Rhodococcus equi-derived C32 glucose monomycolate. Data came from immunoSEQ multiplex PCR; TCRdb stores just in-frame clones and leaves some out. The table records roughly 92,000 clones, around 90% of them present only once. Source material: CD1b-GMM tetramer-negative cells sorted from PBMCs. The receptors were gathered from an adult woman with latent tuberculosis.

The V gene is TRBV10-3, the J gene TRBJ1-5; TRBD1 aligns across 10 bases. Looked up from germline, CDR1 is ENHRY and CDR2 is SYGVKD. The CDR3 runs to 17 residues. J lost 2 bases, V lost 6 bases, and 10 bases had no gene match. CDR3 coding DNA: TGTGCCATCAGCCTTGGGACAGGGGACCGCGGCAATCAGCCCCAGCATTTT. This sequence encodes CAISLGTGDRGNQPQHF.

The rearrangement joins TRBV15 to TRBJ2-3; D may be TRBD1 (6 bases). V was pared by 5 bases and J by 6 bases, with 21 bases between. The germline V gene encodes CDR1 LNHNV and CDR2 YYDKDF (reference sequence). The CDR3 is made up of 16 amino acids. Written as DNA, the CDR3 is TGTGCCACCAGCGGAATCAGGGGCCCAAGTGTGGATACGCAGTATTTT. It specifies CATSGIRGPSVDTQYF.

The CDR3 sequence: CASSPGRKGVTGELFF. The DNA of the CDR3 is TGTGCCAGCAGCCCGGGACGGAAGGGGGTTACCGGGGAGCTGTTTTTT. This rearrangement joins TRBV5-4 to TRBJ2-2; possible D gene TRBD1, 6 bases. Trimming removed 4 bases from V and 5 bases from J, with 18 bases in between. There are 16 residues in the CDR3. Germline V CDR1 and CDR2: SGHNT, YYREEE (reference sequence).

The gene calls are TRBV6-1 and TRBJ2-7; D possibly corresponds to TRBD2 (6 bases). The CDR3 spans 13 residues. The V gene's germline CDR1 is MNHNS and CDR2 SASEGT. Trimming took off 11 bases at V and 1 base at J, with 15 bases between the two ends. The CDR3 protein is CAGSAGLSYEQYF. Here the CDR3 DNA reads TGTGCCGGAAGCGCGGGGTTGTCCTACGAGCAGTACTTC.

This clone was seen once. This rearrangement joins TRBV6-5 to TRBJ2-7; the match to TRBD1 covers 10 bases. The CDR3 runs 16 residues. The V gene end was trimmed by 3 bases and the J gene end by 4 bases; junction bases not matched to a gene: 9. Per the germline V gene, CDR1 is MNHEY and CDR2 is SVGAGI. The CDR3 sequence is CASSYAGTGDRYEQYF. The CDR3 DNA sequence: TGTGCCAGCAGTTATGCCGGGACAGGGGATCGTTACGAGCAGTACTTC.

The chain links TRBV18 to TRBJ2-2, with 13 nucleotides matching TRBD2. V lost 3 bases, J lost 0 bases, and 10 bases stayed unmatched. The CDR3 spans 20 residues. Germline CDR1 is KGHSH and CDR2 is LQKENI. The CDR3: CASSPAPRTSGGPNTGELFF. DNA of the CDR3: TGTGCCAGCTCACCTGCCCCCAGGACTAGCGGGGGACCGAACACCGGGGAGCTGTTTTTT.

DNA for the CDR3: TGTGCCAGCAGCTCCCGACTAGCGGGGAACACCGGGGAGCTGTTTTTT. Its protein is CASSSRLAGNTGELFF. The rearrangement links TRBV11-1 to TRBJ2-2; TRBD2 aligns across 10 bases. V gave up 4 bases and J gave up 1 base; unmatched junction bases: 3. Germline CDR1 reads SGHAT; CDR2 reads FQDESV (reference sequence). The CDR3 runs 16 residues.

V gene TRBV6-4 combines with J gene TRBJ2-1; 11 positions agree with TRBD2. J lost 6 bases, V lost 5 bases, and 6 bases had no gene match. CDR1 and CDR2 from the germline V gene are MRHNA and SNTAGT. The CDR3 loop spans 15 amino acids. CDR3 region: CASSPLAGAINEQFF. For the CDR3, the DNA is TGTGCCAGCAGTCCACTAGCGGGGGCGATCAATGAGCAGTTCTTC.

This chain links TRBV19 with TRBJ1-1, with D possibly TRBD1 on 5 matching bases. V was cut by 5 bases and J by 0 bases, with 13 bases left in between. CDR1 is LNHDA and CDR2 is SQIVND in the germline V gene (reference sequence). The CDR3 covers 15 residues. CDR3 sequence: CASSGGSGVNTEAFF. The CDR3, as DNA: TGTGCCAGTAGTGGCGGATCGGGGGTGAACACTGAAGCTTTCTTT.

V gene TRBV5-1 combines with J gene TRBJ1-1; D might be TRBD1 (6 bases). The CDR3 has 13 amino acids. V gave up 4 bases and J gave up 4 bases, with 11 bases separating them. Germline loops: CDR1 SGHRS, CDR2 YFSETQ. As DNA, the CDR3 is TGCGCCAGCAGCCGACAGGTTAGCACTGAAGCTTTCTTT. This codes for CASSRQVSTEAFF.

The chain has TRBV10-3 and TRBJ1-2; TRBD1 aligns across 8 bases. CDR3 length: 13 amino acids. Unmatched junction bases numbered 5, after V lost 3 bases and J lost 8 bases. Germline V lookup: CDR1 ENHRY, CDR2 SYGVKD. DNA for the CDR3: TGTGCCATCAGTGACCGGACAGGGTACGGCTACACCTTC. It specifies CAISDRTGYGYTF.

This clone was seen only a few times. This chain links TRBV6-6 with TRBJ2-7, with 9 bases lining up with TRBD1. The CDR3 is made up of 15 amino acids. Germline loops: CDR1 MNHNY, CDR2 SVGAGI (reference sequence). Trimming cost V 5 bases and J 1 base; bases outside gene matches: 6. DNA of the CDR3: TGTGCCAGCAGTCGTGGGACAGGGAGGTCCTACGAGCAGTACGTC. Protein: CASSRGTGRSYEQYV.

There are a few counts of this clone. V and J are TRBV4-3 and TRBJ1-4, with TRBD1 as a possible D gene (5 bases). This CDR3 has 15 amino acids. Germline values: CDR1 LGHNA, CDR2 YSLEER. Trimming removed 0 bases at V and 11 bases at J, with 16 bases between. In nucleotides, the CDR3 is TGCGCCAGCAGCCAAGAGGTCCAGGGAGGAGTCAAACTGTTTTTT. Residues: CASSQEVQGGVKLFF.

The chain's CDR3 is CASSQTVPARGRGYNEQFF. CDR3 nucleotide sequence: TGTGCCAGCAGCCAAACGGTCCCCGCTCGGGGGAGAGGCTACAATGAGCAGTTCTTC. This chain uses TRBV7-9 with TRBJ2-1; D might be TRBD2 (6 bases). Germline CDR1 is SEHNR and CDR2 is FQNEAQ (reference sequence). V shed 5 bases and J shed 3 bases, with 26 bases lying between them. This CDR3 is built from 19 residues.

The genes are TRBV7-2 and TRBJ1-1; D might be TRBD1 (5 bases). V gave up 4 bases and J gave up 2 bases, with 11 bases separating them. The germline gives CDR1 SGHTA, CDR2 FQGNSA. The CDR3 loop spans 14 amino acids. CDR3 sequence: CASSSDSFNTEAFF. Written as DNA, the CDR3 is TGTGCCAGCAGCTCCGACAGTTTTAACACTGAAGCTTTCTTT. Filled out from reference TRBV7-2 and TRBJ1-1, the complete variable domain reads GAGVSQSPSNKVTEKGKDVELRCDPISGHTALYWYRQSLGQGLEFLIYFQGNSAPDKSGLPSDRFSAERTGGSVSTLTIQRTQQEDSAVYLCASSSDSFNTEAFFGQGTRLTVV.

V usage is TRBV30 and J usage is TRBJ2-1; TRBD2 is a possible D gene (6 bases). CDR3 length: 14 amino acids. Deletions cut 1 base from V and 3 bases from J, with 10 bases between. Germline loops: CDR1 GTSNPN, CDR2 SVGIG (reference sequence). The CDR3 coding sequence is TGTGCCTGGAGTGGTGGAGGGCTCTACAATGAGCAGTTCTTC. Translated: CAWSGGGLYNEQFF. The full variable domain, with the rest looked up from reference TRBV30 and TRBJ2-1, is SQTIHQWPATLVQPVGSPLSLECTVEGTSNPNLYWYRQAAGRGLQLLFYSVGIGQISSEVPQNLSASRPQDRQFILSSKKLLLSDSGFYLCAWSGGGLYNEQFFGPGTRLTVL.

The chain carries TRBV4-1 and TRBJ1-1; D is unclear. The CDR3 has 15 amino acids. The V end lost 8 bases, the J end lost 2 bases, and 18 bases lay between the germline ends. Germline V gives CDR1 MGHRA, CDR2 YSYEKL. The DNA of the CDR3 is TGCGCCAGCCTCGGGCTGGGCGGACTAAACACTGAAGCTTTCTTT. Translating gives CASLGLGGLNTEAFF.

This chain uses TRBV6-5 with TRBJ2-7, with TRBD2 matching over 7 bases. The germline V gene encodes CDR1 MNHEY and CDR2 SVGAGI. The CDR3 has 15 residues. Germline trimming cut 6 bases from V and 2 bases from J; bases unmatched to any gene: 10. The CDR3 DNA reads as TGTGCCAGCAGGGGAGGGGTTAAAGGCGCCTACGAGCAGTACGTC. Its protein is CASRGGVKGAYEQYV.

In its sample, this clone was seen once. The chain uses TRBV10-3 and TRBJ1-4; D unclear. Germline V gene data show CDR1 as ENHRY and CDR2 as SYGVKD. CDR3 length: 12 amino acids. V lost 2 bases and J 8 bases, leaving 6 bases between the germline ends. Here the CDR3 DNA reads TGTGCCATCAGTGAGGGAGAGGAAAAACTGTTTTTT. This translates into CAISEGEEKLFF.

The chain joins TRBV6-1 to TRBJ1-3, with a possible D match to TRBD1 (5 bases). The V end was cut by 6 bases, the J end by 2 bases, with 8 bases between. The CDR3 is 13 amino acids. From germline, CDR1 is MNHNS and CDR2 SASEGT. The CDR3 spells CASRRGTGNTIYF. The CDR3 coding sequence is TGTGCCAGCAGACGGGGGACTGGAAACACCATATATTTT.

The chain recombines TRBV27 with TRBJ1-2; no definite D call. This CDR3 is 13 amino acids long. Trimming took 3 bases from V and 1 from J, leaving 6 bases between them. Germline loops: CDR1 MNHEY, CDR2 SMNVEV (reference sequence). This CDR3 is CASSLTHNYGYTF. The CDR3 region has the DNA TGTGCCAGCAGTTTGACACATAACTATGGCTACACCTTC.